One and the same sample provided the 2 T cell receptor beta chains below, sequenced in a study of cytomegalovirus exposure and HLA in healthy donors. The PCR was carried out with 60 Vbeta primers and 13 Jbeta primers. Clones were sequenced by immunoSEQ multiplex PCR, and TCRdb holds only the in-frame ones, with some missing. The data contain some 65,000 clones, almost 80% of them singletons. Material for sequencing was PBMCs. The receptors were gathered from a girl between 10 and 17 years old in good health and CMV-seropositive.

A few counts support this clone. V gene TRBV7-8 combines with J gene TRBJ1-2; 7 bases fit TRBD1. The J segment lost 7 bases and the V segment lost 2 bases, leaving 16 bases of the junction unmatched. CDR1 and CDR2 (germline): SGHVS, FQNEAQ. CDR3 length equals 17 residues. CDR3 bases: TGTGCCAGCAGCTTACTTCCCCAGACAGGGAGGTTAACTGGCTACACCTTC. The encoded protein is CASSLLPQTGRLTGYTF.

J is TRBJ1-1 and V is TRBV6-6; D possibly corresponds to TRBD1 (5 bases). V dropped 0 bases and J dropped 5 bases, with 16 bases sitting between them. The CDR3 has 16 residues. In germline, CDR1 is MNHNY, CDR2 SVGAGI (reference sequence). The CDR3 loop reads CASSYSPYGGRTEAFF. DNA for the CDR3: TGTGCCAGCAGTTACTCACCATACGGGGGAAGAACTGAAGCTTTCTTT.